Shown below are 3 T cell receptor beta chains from a single sample sequenced in a study of PD-1 blockade in classical Hodgkin lymphoma (TCRdb year 2020). The library came from the immunoSEQ multiplex PCR assay. In TCRdb, the immuneACCESS table is reduced to in-frame sequences with V and J assigned. These tables do not hold every clone; where another copy was compared, an unresolved V gene accounts for under half, and the others remain unexplained. For this sample the table gives about 28,000 clones, of which approximately 82% were detected only once. Jointly, the top ten make up about a fifth of the sample. The sample's time point, from its label and the paper: cycle 2 day 1 (C2D1) of nivolumab. Relapse after autologous stem cell transplantation had occurred in all trial patients, and cohorts A, B and C were distinguished by prior brentuximab vedotin exposure. This specimen was peripheral blood mononuclear cells (PBMCs), taken before the second cycle of nivolumab. These TCRs come from a human donor with classical Hodgkin lymphoma.

The rearrangement joins TRBV7-2 to TRBJ1-5; D unresolved. V lost 1 base, J lost 1 base, and 8 bases lay in between. The CDR3 totals 15 residues. Germline loops: CDR1 SGHTA, CDR2 FQGNSA. The CDR3 coding sequence is TGTGCCAGCAGCTTAGGGTTGGGCAGCAATCAGCCCCAGCATTTT. It encodes CASSLGLGSNQPQHF.

V gene TRBV4-3 combines with J gene TRBJ2-1, with D perhaps matching TRBD2 (7 bases). The V end was cut by 4 bases, the J end by 3 bases, with 19 bases between. Germline V lookup: CDR1 LGHNA, CDR2 YSLEER. The CDR3 runs 17 residues. CDR3 loop: CASSRGPKGGSYNEQFF. The CDR3 coding sequence is TGCGCCAGCAGCCGCGGCCCAAAGGGGGGGAGCTACAATGAGCAGTTCTTC.

The V gene is TRBV11-2, the J gene TRBJ2-5; no firm D call. V lost 3 bases and J lost 2, with 13 bases in between. CDR1 is SGHAT and CDR2 is FQNNGV in the germline V gene. This CDR3 has 15 amino acids. The CDR3 sequence: CASSFRYDTQETQYF. The CDR3 DNA follows: TGTGCCAGCAGCTTTCGATACGACACTCAAGAGACCCAGTACTTC.